These T cell receptor beta chains were read from a single sample in a study of siplizumab effects on memory and regulatory T cells. Profiled with immunoSEQ multiplex PCR; TCRdb holds only in-frame clones, not every one. Among 87,000 or so clones listed, 70% to 90% were seen once. The sequenced sample consisted of CD4+ T cells sorted from blood. The receptor source for this set is a human donor in good health. The CDR3 runs from the conserved cysteine through the conserved F or W. The order of the fields is clone size, J gene, V gene, CDR3 protein. Clone size, where shown, is once, few, many, or a class for clones that have expanded.

>-|TRBJ2-7|TRBV2
CASTQERGHEQYF
>-|TRBJ2-7|TRBV5-1
CASSLEPRTNYEQYF
>-|TRBJ2-2|TRBV4-1
CASSQEGLAGGVTGELFF
>-|TRBJ2-1|TRBV5-1
CASSLADVRAGNEQFF
>-|TRBJ2-7|TRBV14
CASSQGGRVTEEQYF
>-|TRBJ2-2|TRBV30
CAWTIARTSGRNTGELFF
>-|TRBJ1-1|TRBV7-2
CASSFARTAEAFF
>-|TRBJ1-2|TRBV5-1
CASSLPDTGFHGYTF
>-|TRBJ1-4|TRBV18
CASSPPDRGTELFF
>-|TRBJ2-1|TRBV14
CASSQMAYNEQFF
>-|TRBJ2-7|TRBV7-5
CVRSSPVAGVNNEQYF
>-|TRBJ1-1|TRBV5-1
CASSLSGGMNTEAFF
>-|TRBJ2-7|TRBV2
CASSVGPLSYEQYF
>few|TRBJ2-1|TRBV5-1
CASSLGGGWYNEQFF
>-|TRBJ2-3|TRBV10-3
CAISFFSGDTQYF
>-|TRBJ1-5|TRBV5-8
CASSFSDQGGNQPQHF
>once|TRBJ2-5|TRBV6-4
CASSESSGRGETQYF
>-|TRBJ2-4|TRBV27
CASSLSRTSGWLAKNIQYF
>-|TRBJ1-2|TRBV28
CASSFGTPYGYTF
>-|TRBJ2-5|TRBV5-1
CASSLGGFAGETQYF
>-|TRBJ2-7|TRBV2
CASSRDLLYEQYF
>-|TRBJ2-1|TRBV2
CATCQVRYDEQFF
>-|TRBJ2-3|TRBV14
CASSPTSGSEIDTQYF